Sequencing of this TCR beta chain was carried out in a study of beta chain features in type 1 diabetes. A remark on this clone: No antigen is known for it.

V lost 6 bases, J lost 6 bases, and 8 bases stayed unmatched. This CDR3 is built from 15 residues. The germline V gene encodes CDR1 MNHEY and CDR2 SVGAGI. Reverse transcribing all isolated RNA meant expressed TCRB transcripts were sequenced. Here immunoSEQ multiplex PCR was the method, and the copy in TCRdb shows in-frame clones only, minus some. The sample records some 350,000 clones, about 10% being singletons. Study-wide points: Shortening of TCRB CDR3s, moderate but significant, appeared in all four CD4+ subsets of Type 1 diabetes patients. HLA influence on TCRB rearrangement stayed unresolved here.

The specimen sequenced was central memory CD4+ T cells from blood. V and J are TRBV6-5 and TRBJ2-2; 9 bases are shared with TRBD1. The receptor comes from a man aged 25 to 40 with type 1 diabetes. CDR3 residues: CASRGWTGVPGELFF. The CDR3 DNA is TGTGCCAGCAGGGGGTGGACAGGGGTGCCCGGGGAGCTGTTTTTT.